Sequencing of this TCR beta chain was carried out in a study of cytomegalovirus exposure and HLA in healthy donors. Study-level background: It was reported in a later analysis that the same platform had been used for the 110 or so validation repertoires as for the approximately 700 first-cohort repertoires.

Data came from immunoSEQ multiplex PCR; TCRdb stores just in-frame clones and leaves some out. The data show around 180,000 clones, approximately 84% seen once. The origin of this receptor is a man aged 18 to 30 in good health and CMV-seropositive. Sequences were obtained from PBMCs.

DNA for the CDR3: TGTGCCAGCACCCCCGGAGGGACCGGGGAGCTGTTTTTT. Translating gives CASTPGGTGELFF. The chain uses TRBV25-1 and TRBJ2-2; D might be TRBD2 (6 bases). CDR1 is MGHDK, CDR2 SYGVNS, per germline. V shed 7 bases and J shed 5 bases, with 11 bases lying between them. The CDR3 runs 13 residues.